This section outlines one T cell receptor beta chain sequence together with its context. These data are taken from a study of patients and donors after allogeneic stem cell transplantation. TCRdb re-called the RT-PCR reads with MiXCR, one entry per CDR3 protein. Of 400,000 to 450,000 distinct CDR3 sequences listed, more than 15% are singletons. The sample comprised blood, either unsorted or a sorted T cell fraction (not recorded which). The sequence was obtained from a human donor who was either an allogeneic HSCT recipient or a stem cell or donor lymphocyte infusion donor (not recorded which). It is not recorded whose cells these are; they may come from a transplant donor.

The DNA of the CDR3 is TGTGCCAGCAGTTCCGGCCCCGGACCGAACAATGAGCAGTTCTTC. This codes for CASSSGPGPNNEQFF. J is TRBJ2-1 and V is TRBV12-3 or TRBV12-4, with D unresolved. V shed 4 bases and J shed 5 bases, with 15 bases lying between them. The CDR3 is 15 amino acids.